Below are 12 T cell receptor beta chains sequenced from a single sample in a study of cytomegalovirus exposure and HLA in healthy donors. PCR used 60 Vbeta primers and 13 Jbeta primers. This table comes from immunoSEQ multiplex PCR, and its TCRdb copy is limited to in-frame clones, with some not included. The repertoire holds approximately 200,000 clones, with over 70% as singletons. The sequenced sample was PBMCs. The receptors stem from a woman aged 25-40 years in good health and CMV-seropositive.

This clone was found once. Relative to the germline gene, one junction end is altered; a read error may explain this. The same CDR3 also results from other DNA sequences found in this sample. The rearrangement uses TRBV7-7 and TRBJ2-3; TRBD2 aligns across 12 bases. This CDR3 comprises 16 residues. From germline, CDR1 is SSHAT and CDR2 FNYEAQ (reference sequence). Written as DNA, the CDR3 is TGTGCTAGCAGCCCGGGGACTAGCGGGAGCACAGATACGCAGTATTTT. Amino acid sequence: CASSPGTSGSTDTQYF.

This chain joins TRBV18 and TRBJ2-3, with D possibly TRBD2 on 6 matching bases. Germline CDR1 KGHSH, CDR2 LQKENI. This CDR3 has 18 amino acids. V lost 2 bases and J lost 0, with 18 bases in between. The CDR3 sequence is CASSPSLGRGTSTDTQYF. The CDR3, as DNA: TGTGCCAGCTCACCAAGTCTGGGTCGGGGGACTAGCACAGATACGCAGTATTTT. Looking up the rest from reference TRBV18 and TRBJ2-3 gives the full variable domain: NAGVMQNPRHLVRRRGQEARLRCSPMKGHSHVYWYRQLPEEGLKFMVYLQKENIIDESGMPKERFSAEFPKEGPSILRIQQVVRGDSAAYFCASSPSLGRGTSTDTQYFGPGTRLTVL.

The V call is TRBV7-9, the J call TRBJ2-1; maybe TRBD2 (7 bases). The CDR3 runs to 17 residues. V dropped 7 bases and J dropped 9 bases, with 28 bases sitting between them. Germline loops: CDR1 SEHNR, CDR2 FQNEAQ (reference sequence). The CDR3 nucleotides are TGTGCCAGCATCCAAGGGGGAGGGCGGGAGACCTCCGGTGAGCAGTTCTTC. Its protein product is CASIQGGGRETSGEQFF.

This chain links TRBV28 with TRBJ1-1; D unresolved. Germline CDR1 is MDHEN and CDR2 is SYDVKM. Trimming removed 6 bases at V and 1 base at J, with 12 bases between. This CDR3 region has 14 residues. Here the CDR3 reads CASSLPGRNTEAFF. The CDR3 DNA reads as TGTGCCAGCAGCCTTCCCGGGAGGAACACTGAAGCTTTCTTT. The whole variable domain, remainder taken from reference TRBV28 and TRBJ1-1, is DVKVTQSSRYLVKRTGEKVFLECVQDMDHENMFWYRQDPGLGLRLIYFSYDVKMKEKGDIPEGYSVSREKKERFSLILESASTNQTSMYLCASSLPGRNTEAFFGQGTRLTVV.

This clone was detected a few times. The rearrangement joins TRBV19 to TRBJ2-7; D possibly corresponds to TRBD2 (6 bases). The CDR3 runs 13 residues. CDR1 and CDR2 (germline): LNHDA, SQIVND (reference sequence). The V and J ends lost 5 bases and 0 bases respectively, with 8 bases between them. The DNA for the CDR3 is TGTGCCAGTAGTCCCGGGAGCTCCTACGAGCAGTACTTC. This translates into CASSPGSSYEQYF.

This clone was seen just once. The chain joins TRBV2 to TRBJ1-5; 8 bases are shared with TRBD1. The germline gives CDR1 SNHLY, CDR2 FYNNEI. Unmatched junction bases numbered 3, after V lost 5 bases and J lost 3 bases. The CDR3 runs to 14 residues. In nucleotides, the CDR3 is TGTGCCAGCAGTAGACAGGGGCCCAATCAGCCCCAGCATTTT. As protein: CASSRQGPNQPQHF.

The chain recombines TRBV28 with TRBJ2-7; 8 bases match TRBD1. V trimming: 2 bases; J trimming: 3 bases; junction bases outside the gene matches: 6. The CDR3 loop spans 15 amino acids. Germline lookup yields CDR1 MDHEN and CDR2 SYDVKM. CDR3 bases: TGTGCCAGCAGTTTAAGCAGGGGGCTTAGCTACGAGCAGTACTTC. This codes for CASSLSRGLSYEQYF.

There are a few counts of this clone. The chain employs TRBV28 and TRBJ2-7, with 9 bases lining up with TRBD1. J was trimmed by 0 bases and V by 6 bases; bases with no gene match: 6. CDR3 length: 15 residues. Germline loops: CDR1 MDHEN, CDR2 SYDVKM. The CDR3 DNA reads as TGTGCCAGCAGCCTAACAGGGGGCCTCTCCTACGAGCAGTACTTC. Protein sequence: CASSLTGGLSYEQYF.

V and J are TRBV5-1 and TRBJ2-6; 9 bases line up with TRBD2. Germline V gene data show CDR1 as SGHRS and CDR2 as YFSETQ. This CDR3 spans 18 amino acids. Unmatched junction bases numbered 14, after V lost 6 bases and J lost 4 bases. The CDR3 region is CASTRTGLAGAGANVLTF. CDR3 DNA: TGCGCCAGCACTAGAACAGGGTTAGCGGGAGCCGGGGCCAACGTCCTGACTTTC.

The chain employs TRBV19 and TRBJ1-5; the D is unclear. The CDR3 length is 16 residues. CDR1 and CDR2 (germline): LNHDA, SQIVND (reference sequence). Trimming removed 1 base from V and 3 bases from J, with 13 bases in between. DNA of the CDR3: TGTGCCAGTAGTATAGGGCTGGGCCCTGCCAATCAGCCCCAGCATTTT. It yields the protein CASSIGLGPANQPQHF.

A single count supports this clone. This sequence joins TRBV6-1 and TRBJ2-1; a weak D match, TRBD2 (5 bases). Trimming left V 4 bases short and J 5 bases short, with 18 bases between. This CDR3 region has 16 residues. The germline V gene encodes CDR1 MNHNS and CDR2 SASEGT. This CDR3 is CASSGELSGRHNEQFF. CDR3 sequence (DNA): TGTGCCAGCAGTGGGGAGCTCTCGGGCCGCCACAATGAGCAGTTCTTC.

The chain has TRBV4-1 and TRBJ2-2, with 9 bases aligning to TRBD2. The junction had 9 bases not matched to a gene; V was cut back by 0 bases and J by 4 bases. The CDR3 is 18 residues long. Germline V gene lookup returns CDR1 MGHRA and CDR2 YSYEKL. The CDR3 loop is CASSQDFSGGRATGELFF. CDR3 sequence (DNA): TGCGCCAGCAGCCAAGATTTTTCTGGCGGGAGGGCCACCGGGGAGCTGTTTTTT.